These 29 T cell receptor beta chains came from one sample sequenced in a study of blood T cell repertoires in COVID-19. Clones were sequenced by immunoSEQ multiplex PCR, and TCRdb holds only the in-frame ones, with some missing. The data contain 15,000 to 20,000 clones, around 92% of them singletons. Material: peripheral blood. All receptors derive from a human donor in a cohort sampled during active COVID-19.

This rearrangement joins TRBV13 to TRBJ1-2; 9 bases align to TRBD1. V lost 5 bases, J lost 0 bases, and 4 bases stayed unmatched. There are 15 residues in the CDR3. In germline, CDR1 is PRHDT, CDR2 FYEKMQ (reference sequence). CDR3 bases: TGTGCCAGCAGCGAAGGGACAGGGTCTAACTATGGCTACACCTTC. Translation: CASSEGTGSNYGYTF.

In DNA, the CDR3 is TGCGCCAGCAGCCAAACCTCCGACAGGCTAAGTTGGCGAGTAAGTGATTCACCCCTCCACTTT. Its translation is CASSQTSDRLSWRVSDSPLHF. The chain has TRBV4-3 and TRBJ1-6; D possibly corresponds to TRBD1 (6 bases). Trimming removed 2 bases from V and 8 bases from J, with 31 bases in between. The CDR3 sequence is 21 residues long. Germline V lookup: CDR1 LGHNA, CDR2 YSLEER.

The V call is TRBV2, the J call TRBJ2-3; 9 nucleotides agree with TRBD2. The V segment lost 3 bases and the J segment 13 bases; nucleotides outside the gene matches: 14. Germline V lookup: CDR1 SNHLY, CDR2 FYNNEI. This CDR3 comprises 15 residues. CDR3 in amino acids: CASSEGGGAPLWEYF. The CDR3 bases are TGTGCCAGCAGTGAGGGCGGGGGGGCTCCCCTGTGGGAGTATTTT. Drawing the rest from reference TRBV2 and TRBJ2-3, the complete variable domain is EPEVTQTPSHQVTQMGQEVILRCVPISNHLYFYWYRQILGQKVEFLVSFYNNEISEKSEIFDDQFSVERPDGSNFTLKIRSTKLEDSAMYFCASSEGGGAPLWEYFGPGTRLTVL.

This clone has only a few counts. This chain connects TRBV19 to TRBJ2-7, with TRBD2 identical over 7 bases. The V and J ends lost 2 bases and 1 base, in that order; junction bases with no gene match: 2. The CDR3 loop spans 14 amino acids. The germline gives CDR1 LNHDA, CDR2 SQIVND (reference sequence). The CDR3 sequence: CASSISGESYEQYF. The CDR3 region has the DNA TGTGCCAGTAGTATAAGCGGGGAGTCCTACGAGCAGTACTTC.

The chain couples TRBV4-1 to TRBJ2-7, with TRBD2 matching 14 bases. This CDR3 comprises 16 residues. Germline lookup yields CDR1 MGHRA and CDR2 YSYEKL. V shed 3 bases and J 7 bases; nucleotides not matched to a gene: 8. CDR3 DNA sequence: TGCGCCAGCAGCCAGGGGACTAGCGGGGGCCCTCGAGAGCAGTACTTC. This encodes CASSQGTSGGPREQYF.

The chain uses TRBV7-2 and TRBJ1-6; 7 bases are shared with TRBD1. Germline V lookup: CDR1 SGHTA, CDR2 FQGNSA. With 5 bases clipped from V and 0 bases from J, the junction kept 10 bases outside the gene matches. The CDR3 is 18 residues long. In DNA form, the CDR3 reads TGTGCCAGCAGCCGCAGGGACAGCCGGAGCTCCTATAATTCACCCCTCCACTTT. Its protein product is CASSRRDSRSSYNSPLHF.

The chain carries TRBV11-2 and TRBJ2-3; 10 positions agree with TRBD1. The CDR3 is 17 amino acids. CDR1 SGHAT and CDR2 FQNNGV come from the germline V gene. The J segment lost 4 bases and the V segment lost 0 bases, leaving 7 bases of the junction unmatched. The CDR3 loop is CASSLDITGTGADTQYF. Written as DNA, the CDR3 is TGTGCCAGCAGCTTAGACATAACCGGGACAGGGGCAGATACGCAGTATTTT.

The chain carries TRBV6-5 and TRBJ1-2; 8 nucleotides line up with TRBD1. The germline gives CDR1 MNHEY, CDR2 SVGAGI. Trimming at V came to 8 bases and at J to 7 bases, leaving 9 bases not matched to a gene. There are 13 residues in the CDR3. The CDR3 DNA is TGTGCCAGCGAACCCGACAGGGGAAGTGGCTACACCTTC. Protein: CASEPDRGSGYTF.

CDR3 sequence (DNA): TGTGCCAGTAGTATTGGGACAGGGGGCACAGATACGCAGTATTTT. Amino acids: CASSIGTGGTDTQYF. V gene TRBV19 combines with J gene TRBJ2-3, with 10 bases lining up with TRBD1. This CDR3 has 15 amino acids. V was clipped by 3 bases and J by 1 base; unmatched bases: 1. Germline CDR1 LNHDA, CDR2 SQIVND (reference sequence).

This chain links TRBV25-1 with TRBJ2-7; TRBD1 is a possible D gene (6 bases). The CDR3 spans 14 residues. With 4 bases removed from V and 4 bases from J, the gap between germline ends came to 14 bases. Germline V gene data show CDR1 as MGHDK and CDR2 as SYGVNS. The DNA of the CDR3 is TGTGCCAGCAGTGTATCAGGGGTAGCTTACGAGCAGTACTTC. This codes for CASSVSGVAYEQYF.

The chain carries TRBV28 and TRBJ2-4; D might be TRBD2 (5 bases). The CDR3 extends over 16 amino acids. Germline loops: CDR1 MDHEN, CDR2 SYDVKM. V gave up 4 bases and J gave up 1 base, with 14 bases separating them. CDR3 residues: CASSSGSTLAKNIQYF. The CDR3 nucleotides are TGTGCCAGCAGTTCGGGATCTACCCTTGCCAAAAACATTCAGTACTTC.

The chain recombines TRBV30 with TRBJ1-2, with D perhaps TRBD1 (6 bases). CDR1 and CDR2 (germline): GTSNPN, SVGIG (reference sequence). V was shortened by 3 bases and J by 4 bases, with 15 bases between the two germline ends. The CDR3 has 14 amino acids. The CDR3 loop reads CAWSTGGAFYGYTF. The CDR3 DNA reads as TGTGCCTGGAGCACGGGGGGGGCTTTCTATGGCTACACCTTC.

The chain uses TRBV11-3 and TRBJ2-1; 12 bases agree with TRBD2. V gave up 5 bases and J gave up 4 bases; unmatched junction bases: 15. Germline V CDR1 and CDR2: SGHNT, YENEEA. The CDR3 has 19 amino acids. The chain's CDR3 is CASSRNSLAGGQTYNEQFF. CDR3 nucleotides: TGTGCCAGCAGCCGAAACTCTCTAGCGGGAGGGCAAACATACAATGAGCAGTTCTTC.

In this sample, this clone turned up once. The chain couples TRBV5-1 to TRBJ1-1; D is undetermined. Trimming pared 4 bases from V and 1 base from J, leaving 8 bases between. From germline, CDR1 is SGHRS and CDR2 YFSETQ. This CDR3 is 13 amino acids long. In nucleotides, the CDR3 is TGCGCCAGCAGCACCTCAGGGAACACTGAAGCTTTCTTT. Protein: CASSTSGNTEAFF.

J is TRBJ2-5 and V is TRBV2, with D maybe TRBD1 (7 bases). The CDR3 length is 15 residues. The V end lost 10 bases, the J end lost 5 bases, and 23 bases lay between the germline ends. Per the germline V gene, CDR1 is SNHLY and CDR2 is FYNNEI. This CDR3 is CATPSRGALGETQYF. DNA of the CDR3: TGTGCCACCCCCAGCAGGGGGGCCTTGGGGGAGACCCAGTACTTC. The full variable domain, completed using reference TRBV2 and TRBJ2-5, is EPEVTQTPSHQVTQMGQEVILRCVPISNHLYFYWYRQILGQKVEFLVSFYNNEISEKSEIFDDQFSVERPDGSNFTLKIRSTKLEDSAMYFCATPSRGALGETQYFGPGTRLLVL.

The rearrangement joins TRBV9 to TRBJ2-3; tentatively, D is TRBD2 (5 bases). CDR3 size: 15 residues. The V gene lost 3 bases and the J gene lost 0 bases, with 11 bases spanning the gap. CDR1 and CDR2 from the germline V gene are SGDLS and YYNGEE. CDR3 sequence reads: CASSAGTSSTDTQYF. The CDR3 DNA is TGTGCCAGCAGCGCGGGAACCTCTAGCACAGATACGCAGTATTTT. Full variable domain (missing parts from reference TRBV9 and TRBJ2-3): DSGVTQTPKHLITATGQRVTLRCSPRSGDLSVYWYQQSLDQGLQFLIQYYNGEERAKGNILERFSAQQFPDLHSELNLSSLELGDSALYFCASSAGTSSTDTQYFGPGTRLTVL.

The rearrangement uses TRBV5-1 and TRBJ1-4; D perhaps matches TRBD1 (5 bases). Trimming shortened V by 0 bases and J by 8 bases, and 14 bases separated the two germline ends. The CDR3 consists of 15 residues. CDR1 and CDR2 (germline): SGHRS, YFSETQ. This chain's CDR3 is CASSLARAGNEKLFF. CDR3 nucleotides: TGCGCCAGCAGCTTGGCAAGGGCAGGGAACGAAAAACTGTTTTTT.

The chain couples TRBV19 to TRBJ1-1; 11 positions agree with TRBD1. From germline, CDR1 is LNHDA and CDR2 SQIVND (reference sequence). The CDR3 consists of 16 residues. The J segment lost 3 bases and the V segment lost 6 bases, leaving 9 bases of the junction unmatched. CDR3 in amino acids: CASSPFWGQGDTEAFF. The CDR3 DNA reads as TGTGCCAGTAGCCCCTTTTGGGGACAGGGGGACACTGAAGCTTTCTTT.

This chain joins TRBV29-1 and TRBJ2-7; D may be TRBD2 (6 bases). V shed 5 bases and J shed 3 bases, with 8 bases lying between them. This CDR3 contains 11 residues. CDR1 and CDR2 from the germline V gene are SQVTM and ANQGSEA. The CDR3 region has the DNA TGCAGCGTTCGGGACTTCTACGAGCAGTACTTC. Its protein product is CSVRDFYEQYF.

The chain employs TRBV4-1 and TRBJ1-3, with 8 bases matching TRBD1. The J segment lost 7 bases and the V segment lost 3 bases, leaving 8 bases of the junction unmatched. The CDR3 is 15 residues long. Germline values: CDR1 MGHRA, CDR2 YSYEKL. In DNA, the CDR3 is TGCGCCAGCAGCCACCCTACTGGACAGGGCAACACCATATATTTT. Its protein is CASSHPTGQGNTIYF.

The rearrangement links TRBV7-8 to TRBJ1-4; weak D call: TRBD1 (6 bases). Germline V gene data show CDR1 as SGHVS and CDR2 as FQNEAQ. The CDR3 extends over 16 amino acids. Trimming stripped 4 bases from V and 5 bases from J, with 17 bases between. The CDR3 DNA sequence: TGTGCCAGCAGCTCAGCCACGGGACAAAGAAATGAAAAACTGTTTTTT. The encoded protein is CASSSATGQRNEKLFF.

V and J are TRBV7-2 and TRBJ1-4; the D gene is possibly TRBD1 (5 bases). This CDR3 region has 13 residues. Germline V gene lookup returns CDR1 SGHTA and CDR2 FQGNSA. V lost 4 bases and J 7 bases, leaving 10 bases between the germline ends. CDR3 in amino acids: CASSYRQGEKLFF. In nucleotides, the CDR3 is TGTGCCAGCAGCTATCGCCAGGGTGAAAAACTGTTTTTT.

V gene TRBV5-5 combines with J gene TRBJ1-6, with 9 bases that match TRBD1. The CDR3 loop spans 17 amino acids. Germline values: CDR1 SGHKS, CDR2 YYEKEE (reference sequence). V lost 3 bases and J lost 10; bases outside the gene matches: 14. The CDR3: CASSSLPGQGFNSPLHF. The CDR3 DNA reads TGTGCCAGCAGCTCATTACCGGGACAGGGCTTTAACTCACCCCTCCACTTT.

This chain connects TRBV11-2 to TRBJ2-2; 9 bases agree with TRBD1. Unmatched junction bases numbered 11, after V lost 1 base and J lost 5 bases. This CDR3 is built from 18 residues. From germline, CDR1 is SGHAT and CDR2 FQNNGV. The CDR3: CASSLVTGGSYQTGELFF. Here the CDR3 DNA reads TGTGCCAGCAGCTTAGTTACAGGGGGCTCTTATCAAACCGGGGAGCTGTTTTTT. Full variable domain (outside the CDR3, taken from reference TRBV11-2 and TRBJ2-2): EAGVAQSPRYKIIEKRQSVAFWCNPISGHATLYWYQQILGQGPKLLIQFQNNGVVDDSQLPKDRFSAERLKGVDSTLKIQPAKLEDSAVYLCASSLVTGGSYQTGELFFGEGSRLTVL.

The chain combines TRBV28 with TRBJ1-5; D possibly corresponds to TRBD1 (6 bases). V lost 3 bases and J lost 4, with 13 bases in between. The CDR3 is 15 amino acids. Per the germline V gene, CDR1 is MDHEN and CDR2 is SYDVKM. As DNA, the CDR3 is TGTGCCAGCAGTTTGGGGGGGGCCTATAATCAGCCCCAGCATTTT. This encodes CASSLGGAYNQPQHF. The full variable domain, completed using reference TRBV28 and TRBJ1-5, is DVKVTQSSRYLVKRTGEKVFLECVQDMDHENMFWYRQDPGLGLRLIYFSYDVKMKEKGDIPEGYSVSREKKERFSLILESASTNQTSMYLCASSLGGAYNQPQHFGDGTRLSIL.

This chain connects TRBV19 to TRBJ1-2, with 7 bases identical to TRBD1. Germline V gene sequence: CDR1 LNHDA, CDR2 SQIVND (reference sequence). The J segment lost 3 bases and the V segment lost 2 bases, leaving 3 bases of the junction unmatched. The CDR3 is 14 residues long. CDR3 in amino acids: CASSITQGDYGYTF. The CDR3 DNA sequence: TGTGCCAGTAGTATAACCCAGGGGGACTATGGCTACACCTTC.

The genes are TRBV19 and TRBJ1-1, with a possible D match to TRBD1 (6 bases). Germline-derived CDR1 and CDR2 are LNHDA and SQIVND (reference sequence). The CDR3 is made up of 15 amino acids. The ends were cut back, 6 bases at V and 4 bases at J, with 18 bases in the middle. CDR3 sequence: CASSPGTRGGTEAFF. DNA of the CDR3: TGTGCCAGTAGCCCCGGGACAAGGGGGGGCACTGAAGCTTTCTTT.

The chain is built from TRBV19 and TRBJ1-3; D is undetermined. The CDR3 runs 17 residues. Germline CDR1 LNHDA, CDR2 SQIVND (reference sequence). The V gene lost 1 base and the J gene lost 0 bases, with 13 bases spanning the gap. The CDR3 DNA follows: TGTGCCAGTAGTATAGGAGAGGATTATCTCTCTGGAAACACCATATATTTT. Amino acid sequence: CASSIGEDYLSGNTIYF.

The genes are TRBV4-3 and TRBJ1-2; weak D call: TRBD1 (6 bases). V lost 2 bases to trimming and J lost 6 bases, with 10 bases between them. The V gene's germline CDR1 is LGHNA and CDR2 YSLEER. There are 13 residues in the CDR3. CDR3 nucleotide sequence: TGCGCCAGCAGCCAACAGGGGAAGGATGGCTACACCTTC. Translated: CASSQQGKDGYTF.